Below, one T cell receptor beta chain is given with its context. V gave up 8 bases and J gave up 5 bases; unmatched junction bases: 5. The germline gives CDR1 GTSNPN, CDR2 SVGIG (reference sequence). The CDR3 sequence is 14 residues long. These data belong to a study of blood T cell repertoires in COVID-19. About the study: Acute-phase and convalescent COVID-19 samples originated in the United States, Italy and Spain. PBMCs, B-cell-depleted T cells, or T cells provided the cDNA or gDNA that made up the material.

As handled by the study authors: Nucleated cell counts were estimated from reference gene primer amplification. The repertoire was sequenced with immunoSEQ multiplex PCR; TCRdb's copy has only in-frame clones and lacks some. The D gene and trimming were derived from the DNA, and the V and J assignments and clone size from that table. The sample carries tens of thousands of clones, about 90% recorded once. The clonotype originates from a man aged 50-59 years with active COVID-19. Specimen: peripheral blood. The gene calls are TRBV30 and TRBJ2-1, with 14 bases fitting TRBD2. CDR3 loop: CAGPGLAGDNEQFF. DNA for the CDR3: TGTGCCGGTCCGGGACTAGCGGGAGACAATGAGCAGTTCTTC.